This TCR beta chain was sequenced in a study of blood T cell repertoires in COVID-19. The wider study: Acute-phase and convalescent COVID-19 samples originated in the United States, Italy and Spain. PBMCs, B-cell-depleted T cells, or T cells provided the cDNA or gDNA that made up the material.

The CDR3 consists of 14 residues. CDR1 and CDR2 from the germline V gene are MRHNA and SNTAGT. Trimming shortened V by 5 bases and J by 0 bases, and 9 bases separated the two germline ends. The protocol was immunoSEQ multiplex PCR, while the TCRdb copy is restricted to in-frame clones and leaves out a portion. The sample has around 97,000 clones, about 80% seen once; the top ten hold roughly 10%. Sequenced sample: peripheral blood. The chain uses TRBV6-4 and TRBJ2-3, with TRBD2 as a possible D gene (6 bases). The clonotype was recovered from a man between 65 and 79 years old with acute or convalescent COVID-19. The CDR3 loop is CASSQEGSTDTQYF. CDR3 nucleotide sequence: TGTGCCAGCAGTCAGGAGGGTAGCACAGATACGCAGTATTTT.